The rows below give T cell receptor beta chains drawn from one sample of a study of CD8+ T cells in alopecia areata. Here immunoSEQ multiplex PCR was the method, and the copy in TCRdb shows in-frame clones only, minus some. Found here are 80,000 to 100,000 clones, around 40% of them singletons; the top ten hold 15% to 20%. This sample comprised CD8+ T cells sorted from blood, obtained at week 24, from a patient treated with tofacitinib. These receptors originate from a human donor with alopecia areata. Each CDR3 is given with its conserved first and last residue. The D gene is left open where the match is weak. Part of the rows lack a size; the others show once, few, many or a class for expanded clones.

v_gene: TRBV29-1; d_gene: TRBD2; j_gene: TRBJ2-7; abundance: -; CDR3aa: CSVVGEGPKPYEQYF; CDR3nt: TGCAGCGTTGTGGGGGAGGGACCGAAGCCCTACGAGCAGTACTTC
v_gene: TRBV6-1; d_gene: TRBD1; j_gene: TRBJ2-7; abundance: -; CDR3aa: CASSDRDRDYEQYF; CDR3nt: TGTGCCAGCAGTGATCGGGACAGAGACTACGAGCAGTACTTC
v_gene: TRBV27; d_gene: TRBD1; j_gene: TRBJ2-1; abundance: -; CDR3aa: CASSRGNEQFF; CDR3nt: TGTGCCAGCAGCAGGGGGAATGAGCAGTTCTTC
v_gene: TRBV13; d_gene: -; j_gene: TRBJ2-1; abundance: few; CDR3aa: CASFTSGKLAYNEQFF; CDR3nt: TGTGCCAGCTTTACCTCCGGGAAGTTAGCCTACAATGAGCAGTTCTTC
v_gene: TRBV18; d_gene: -; j_gene: TRBJ1-1; abundance: -; CDR3aa: CASSFSGQYEAFF; CDR3nt: TGTGCCAGCTCATTCTCTGGACAGTATGAAGCTTTCTTT
v_gene: TRBV11-2; d_gene: -; j_gene: TRBJ2-7; abundance: -; CDR3aa: CASSLISISYEQYF; CDR3nt: TGTGCCAGCAGCTTAATTTCAATTTCCTACGAGCAGTACTTC
v_gene: TRBV7-8; d_gene: TRBD2; j_gene: TRBJ2-2; abundance: once; CDR3aa: CASSPAGLAGGGELFF; CDR3nt: TGTGCCAGCAGCCCCGCAGGACTAGCGGGAGGAGGGGAGCTGTTTTTT
v_gene: TRBV30; d_gene: -; j_gene: TRBJ1-3; abundance: -; CDR3aa: CAELTGNTIYF; CDR3nt: TGTGCCGAACTTACGGGGAACACCATATATTTT
v_gene: TRBV6-1; d_gene: -; j_gene: TRBJ2-7; abundance: few; CDR3aa: CASFNGYEQYF; CDR3nt: TGTGCCAGTTTTAACGGCTACGAGCAGTACTTC
v_gene: TRBV9; d_gene: TRBD2; j_gene: TRBJ2-2; abundance: -; CDR3aa: CASSEGLAGLIGELFF; CDR3nt: TGTGCCAGCAGCGAAGGACTAGCGGGATTGATCGGGGAGCTGTTTTTT
v_gene: TRBV6-6; d_gene: -; j_gene: TRBJ2-5; abundance: many; CDR3aa: CASRSEPSVQETQYF; CDR3nt: TGTGCCAGCAGGAGTGAACCCTCAGTACAAGAGACCCAGTACTTC
v_gene: TRBV9; d_gene: TRBD2; j_gene: TRBJ2-1; abundance: -; CDR3aa: CASSVEGLGYNEQFF; CDR3nt: TGTGCCAGCAGCGTAGAGGGACTAGGCTACAATGAGCAGTTCTTC
v_gene: TRBV28; d_gene: -; j_gene: TRBJ1-2; abundance: -; CDR3aa: CASSYDSDRLYGYTF; CDR3nt: TGTGCCAGCAGTTACGATTCGGACAGACTCTATGGCTACACCTTC
v_gene: TRBV19; d_gene: -; j_gene: TRBJ2-5; abundance: -; CDR3aa: CASSPQGAAQTQYF; CDR3nt: TGTGCCAGTAGTCCCCAAGGAGCGGCCCAGACCCAGTACTTC
v_gene: TRBV7-9; d_gene: -; j_gene: TRBJ1-1; abundance: -; CDR3aa: CASSLGLVEAFF; CDR3nt: TGTGCCAGCAGCCTCGGGCTGGTAGAAGCTTTCTTT
v_gene: TRBV6-1; d_gene: -; j_gene: TRBJ2-1; abundance: -; CDR3aa: CASSYPEQFF; CDR3nt: TGTGCCAGCAGTTACCCTGAGCAGTTCTTC
v_gene: TRBV27; d_gene: TRBD1; j_gene: TRBJ2-7; abundance: -; CDR3aa: CASSLGQGDYEQYF; CDR3nt: TGTGCCAGCAGTCTTGGACAGGGGGACTACGAGCAGTACTTC
v_gene: TRBV6-5; d_gene: -; j_gene: TRBJ2-7; abundance: few; CDR3aa: CASSVAGGYEQYF; CDR3nt: TGTGCCAGCAGTGTGGCTGGGGGCTACGAGCAGTACTTC
v_gene: TRBV6-5; d_gene: -; j_gene: TRBJ1-1; abundance: -; CDR3aa: CATALEGTLNTEAFF; CDR3nt: TGTGCCACCGCTTTAGAAGGGACACTAAACACTGAAGCTTTCTTT
v_gene: TRBV5-1; d_gene: -; j_gene: TRBJ2-7; abundance: -; CDR3aa: CASSLEGTWYEQYF; CDR3nt: TGCGCCAGCAGCTTGGAAGGGACATGGTACGAGCAGTACTTC
v_gene: TRBV4-1; d_gene: -; j_gene: TRBJ2-3; abundance: -; CDR3aa: CASSQAGGDTQYF; CDR3nt: TGCGCCAGCAGCCAAGCTGGGGGGGATACGCAGTATTTT
v_gene: TRBV19; d_gene: TRBD2; j_gene: TRBJ2-7; abundance: -; CDR3aa: CASSMGGPYEQYF; CDR3nt: TGTGCCAGTAGTATGGGAGGGCCTTACGAGCAGTACTTC
v_gene: TRBV27; d_gene: -; j_gene: TRBJ2-3; abundance: -; CDR3aa: CASKVGSTDTQYF; CDR3nt: TGTGCCAGCAAGGTGGGAAGCACAGATACGCAGTATTTT
v_gene: TRBV7-9; d_gene: -; j_gene: TRBJ2-2; abundance: -; CDR3aa: CASSWTVANTGELFF; CDR3nt: TGTGCCAGCAGCTGGACAGTCGCGAACACCGGGGAGCTGTTTTTT
v_gene: TRBV23-1; d_gene: TRBD1; j_gene: TRBJ2-5; abundance: -; CDR3aa: CASSPKSSGGQETQYF; CDR3nt: TGCGCCAGCAGCCCAAAGTCCTCAGGGGGACAAGAGACCCAGTACTTC
v_gene: TRBV7-2; d_gene: -; j_gene: TRBJ2-7; abundance: -; CDR3aa: CASSSGPVYEQYF; CDR3nt: TGTGCCAGCAGCTCCGGACCTGTCTACGAGCAGTACTTC
v_gene: TRBV7-9; d_gene: -; j_gene: TRBJ2-7; abundance: once; CDR3aa: CASSSRFSYEQYF; CDR3nt: TGTGCCAGCAGCTCCCGATTCTCCTACGAGCAGTACTTC
v_gene: TRBV28; d_gene: TRBD1; j_gene: TRBJ2-4; abundance: few; CDR3aa: CASSWDRGTGKNIQYF; CDR3nt: TGTGCCAGCAGTTGGGACCGGGGGACAGGGAAAAACATTCAGTACTTC
v_gene: TRBV7-9; d_gene: -; j_gene: TRBJ2-7; abundance: -; CDR3aa: CASASPVGSYEQYF; CDR3nt: TGTGCCAGCGCCTCCCCGGTGGGCTCCTACGAGCAGTACTTC
v_gene: TRBV6-5; d_gene: -; j_gene: TRBJ2-1; abundance: -; CDR3aa: CASSYGRGPYNEQFF; CDR3nt: TGTGCCAGCAGTTACGGTCGGGGCCCCTACAATGAGCAGTTCTTC
v_gene: TRBV7-6; d_gene: -; j_gene: TRBJ2-7; abundance: -; CDR3aa: CASSSGPQYEQYF; CDR3nt: TGTGCCAGCAGCTCAGGACCACAGTACGAGCAGTACTTC
v_gene: TRBV6-1; d_gene: TRBD2; j_gene: TRBJ2-7; abundance: few; CDR3aa: CASSELGGRSHEQYF; CDR3nt: TGTGCCAGCAGTGAACTGGGCGGGAGGTCCCACGAGCAGTACTTC
v_gene: TRBV29-1; d_gene: -; j_gene: TRBJ2-1; abundance: -; CDR3aa: CSVEDDPEQFF; CDR3nt: TGCAGCGTTGAAGATGACCCTGAGCAGTTCTTC
v_gene: TRBV27; d_gene: TRBD1; j_gene: TRBJ2-7; abundance: once; CDR3aa: CASSRHPGTGSYEQYF; CDR3nt: TGTGCCAGCAGTAGACACCCCGGGACAGGGTCCTACGAGCAGTACTTC
v_gene: TRBV15; d_gene: -; j_gene: TRBJ2-3; abundance: -; CDR3aa: CALAESRSGTDTQYF; CDR3nt: TGTGCCCTAGCAGAGTCCCGATCCGGCACAGATACGCAGTATTTT
v_gene: TRBV4-2; d_gene: -; j_gene: TRBJ2-7; abundance: -; CDR3aa: CASSEGYEQYF; CDR3nt: TGTGCCAGCAGCGAAGGGTACGAGCAGTACTTC
v_gene: TRBV30; d_gene: -; j_gene: TRBJ2-7; abundance: few; CDR3aa: CAWSDLLGREQYF; CDR3nt: TGTGCCTGGAGTGACCTCTTAGGACGCGAGCAGTACTTC
v_gene: TRBV4-1; d_gene: TRBD1; j_gene: TRBJ2-4; abundance: -; CDR3aa: CASSQDLGQGPDVNIQYF; CDR3nt: TGCGCCAGCAGCCAAGATCTGGGACAGGGGCCCGACGTGAACATTCAGTACTTC
v_gene: TRBV5-6; d_gene: -; j_gene: TRBJ1-2; abundance: -; CDR3aa: CASTASYGYTF; CDR3nt: TGTGCCAGCACCGCCAGCTATGGCTACACCTTC
v_gene: TRBV5-1; d_gene: -; j_gene: TRBJ2-1; abundance: few; CDR3aa: CASSLVYGQNEQFF; CDR3nt: TGCGCCAGCAGCTTGGTATACGGCCAAAATGAGCAGTTCTTC
v_gene: TRBV5-1; d_gene: TRBD1; j_gene: TRBJ2-2; abundance: few; CDR3aa: CASSGKQGATGELFF; CDR3nt: TGCGCCAGCAGCGGTAAACAGGGGGCGACCGGGGAGCTGTTTTTT
v_gene: TRBV7-2; d_gene: -; j_gene: TRBJ2-7; abundance: -; CDR3aa: CASSPYDGYEQYF; CDR3nt: TGTGCCAGCAGCCCCTACGACGGCTACGAGCAGTACTTC
v_gene: TRBV27; d_gene: TRBD1; j_gene: TRBJ1-2; abundance: -; CDR3aa: CASSSRGQVGGYTF; CDR3nt: TGTGCCAGCAGTTCTCGGGGACAGGTTGGAGGCTACACCTTC
v_gene: TRBV7-2; d_gene: -; j_gene: TRBJ2-1; abundance: many; CDR3aa: CASSLVQVVGLNNEQFF; CDR3nt: TGTGCCAGCAGCTTAGTCCAGGTAGTGGGACTCAACAATGAGCAGTTCTTC
v_gene: TRBV14; d_gene: TRBD2; j_gene: TRBJ2-1; abundance: few; CDR3aa: CASSQGPEGTSGRRDPYNEQFF; CDR3nt: TGTGCCAGCAGCCAAGGACCTGAGGGGACTAGCGGGAGAAGGGACCCTTACAATGAGCAGTTCTTC
v_gene: TRBV5-6; d_gene: -; j_gene: TRBJ2-7; abundance: -; CDR3aa: CASSLWSFVSQYF; CDR3nt: TGTGCCAGCAGCTTATGGAGTTTCGTGTCGCAGTACTTC
v_gene: TRBV30; d_gene: -; j_gene: TRBJ1-1; abundance: few; CDR3aa: CAWSLGLPNTEAFF; CDR3nt: TGTGCCTGGAGTTTAGGTCTGCCGAACACTGAAGCTTTCTTT
v_gene: TRBV27; d_gene: TRBD2; j_gene: TRBJ2-5; abundance: -; CDR3aa: CASSLSPSGQETQYF; CDR3nt: TGTGCCAGCAGTTTATCTCCTAGCGGACAAGAGACCCAGTACTTC
v_gene: TRBV30; d_gene: TRBD2; j_gene: TRBJ2-1; abundance: few; CDR3aa: CAWSPGLARRDEQFF; CDR3nt: TGTGCCTGGAGTCCGGGACTAGCGAGAAGGGATGAGCAGTTCTTC
v_gene: TRBV19; d_gene: -; j_gene: TRBJ2-1; abundance: -; CDR3aa: CASSIGISSYNEQFF; CDR3nt: TGTGCCAGTAGTATTGGGATCAGCTCCTACAATGAGCAGTTCTTC
v_gene: TRBV23-1; d_gene: TRBD2; j_gene: TRBJ2-3; abundance: few; CDR3aa: CASSPPGPSGWIDTQYF; CDR3nt: TGCGCCAGCAGTCCTCCAGGCCCTAGCGGATGGATAGATACGCAGTATTTT
v_gene: TRBV5-1; d_gene: -; j_gene: TRBJ1-1; abundance: -; CDR3aa: CASSLAENTEAFF; CDR3nt: TGCGCCAGCAGCTTGGCGGAGAACACTGAAGCTTTCTTT
v_gene: TRBV19; d_gene: TRBD1; j_gene: TRBJ2-2; abundance: -; CDR3aa: CASSFQGAGELFF; CDR3nt: TGTGCCAGTAGCTTTCAGGGGGCCGGGGAGCTGTTTTTT
v_gene: TRBV9; d_gene: TRBD1; j_gene: TRBJ1-5; abundance: -; CDR3aa: CASSLTGGVEPQHF; CDR3nt: TGTGCCAGCAGCTTGACAGGGGGCGTAGAGCCCCAGCATTTT